These T cell receptor beta chains were read from a single sample in a study of blood T cell repertoires in COVID-19. This table comes from immunoSEQ multiplex PCR, and its TCRdb copy is limited to in-frame clones, with some not included. The repertoire holds around 180,000 clones, with about 88% as singletons. The specimen was peripheral blood. These receptors were collected from a man in his fifties or sixties with acute or convalescent COVID-19. Each CDR3 is given with its conserved first and last residue. Not all rows give a size; the values are once, few, many and, for expanded clones, a class.

TRBV5-1	TRBJ2-1	.	15	CASSSGTSPYNEQFF
TRBV6-2/TRBV6-3	TRBJ2-7	.	13	CASSRGTYYEQYF
TRBV12-5	TRBJ2-1	.	12	CASGPFLNEQFF
TRBV19	TRBJ2-4	.	16	CASSINPPGAKNIQYF
TRBV7-9	TRBJ1-5	.	14	CASSPGTGGQPQHF
TRBV5-1	TRBJ1-1	.	19	CASSLEDDRGSLRSTEAFF
TRBV3-1/TRBV3-2	TRBJ2-1	.	14	CASSYGTGEFEQFF
TRBV19	TRBJ1-4	.	15	CASSFSQGLGEKLFF
TRBV18	TRBJ1-4	once	17	CASSPTGTGTGSEKLFF
TRBV27	TRBJ1-1	.	14	CASSMAGQDTEAFF
TRBV27	TRBJ1-6	.	16	CASSSPRSSYNSPLHF
TRBV28	TRBJ1-1	once	14	CASSRGGSGTEAFF
TRBV5-1	TRBJ1-2	.	16	CASSLLTQGGGYGYTF
TRBV5-6	TRBJ2-2	.	16	CASSSQGQGNTGELFF
TRBV27	TRBJ1-5	.	17	CASSPLSGTGGNQPQHF
TRBV29-1	TRBJ1-1	.	16	CSVDLSFPTGNTEAFF
TRBV5-6	TRBJ1-1	.	13	CASRRQGVTEAFF
TRBV11-2	TRBJ1-2	.	15	CASSLVGGLDYGYTF
TRBV19	TRBJ2-2	.	15	CASSPGLPNTGELFF
TRBV5-4	TRBJ1-3	.	19	CASSLWGARGTSSGNTIYF
TRBV20-1	TRBJ2-7	.	15	CSASLRDRGYHEQYF
TRBV5-1	TRBJ1-2	.	13	CASSQDTNYGYTF
TRBV6-5	TRBJ2-7	.	15	CASSRAGGELYEQYF
TRBV29-1	TRBJ2-1	.	14	CSGGGGKGYNEQFF
TRBV19	TRBJ1-2	.	12	CAVDRANYGYTF
TRBV6-5	TRBJ2-7	.	16	CASSFRTSGRWYEQYF
TRBV7-6	TRBJ1-6	.	15	CASSSQQGGNSPLHF
TRBV9	TRBJ1-4	.	16	CASSVSGRTTNEKLFF
TRBV5-5	TRBJ2-3	once	15	CASVGASGSADTQYF
TRBV11-3	TRBJ1-1	.	13	CASSRPRQDVTFF
TRBV30	TRBJ2-3	.	14	CAWSVLASTDTQYF
TRBV4-3	TRBJ2-3	.	16	CASSQETGAFTDTQYF
TRBV9	TRBJ1-5	.	15	CASSVGAGGNQPQHF
TRBV7-2	TRBJ2-2	.	15	CASSSRGMGTGELFF
TRBV19	TRBJ1-3	.	15	CASSRTGHSGNTIYF
TRBV6-5	TRBJ1-2	.	15	CASSYSDGGTDGYTF
TRBV11-3	TRBJ1-4	.	14	CASSRDRSLEKLFF
TRBV6-6	TRBJ1-6	.	15	CASRTTGGGNSPLHF
TRBV30	TRBJ1-5	.	13	CAWSPQGGQPQHF
TRBV4-1	TRBJ1-2	.	14	CASSQPTGYYGYTF
TRBV5-6	TRBJ1-6	.	17	CASSLSTQSSYNSPLHF
TRBV11-2	TRBJ2-5	.	19	CASSLKLGVAGVGQETQYF
TRBV5-4	TRBJ2-3	.	13	CASSRQDTDTQYF
TRBV2	TRBJ1-1	.	14	CASSRQGLSTEAFF
TRBV11-3	TRBJ2-5	.	15	CASSPGTLPRETQYF
TRBV6-5	TRBJ1-2	.	15	CASNLSGSPIYGYTF
TRBV6-2/TRBV6-3	TRBJ1-1	.	15	CASSPIPVVNTEAFF
TRBV3-1/TRBV3-2	TRBJ2-5	.	14	CASSPRGPGETQYF
TRBV5-1	TRBJ1-1	.	16	CASSALDRGRYTEAFF
TRBV9	TRBJ1-1	.	13	CASNSGAQAEAFF
TRBV11-3	TRBJ2-7	.	15	CASSLAGEVSYEQYF